This T cell receptor beta chain was captured by sequencing in a study of blood T cell repertoires in COVID-19. As for the study in general: Spain, Italy and the United States supplied samples that represented acute and convalescent COVID-19. T cells, B-cell-depleted T cells, or PBMCs provided the cDNA or gDNA that served as material.

Per the original methods: Researchers report that nucleated cell counts were estimated from reference gene primer amplification. Measured with immunoSEQ multiplex PCR; TCRdb has only the in-frame clones, and not every one. V and J calls and clone size are those listed in that table; D and trimming were worked out from the DNA. The profile shows about 200,000 clones, approximately 90% of them singletons. Germline loops: CDR1 LGHNA, CDR2 YSLEER. The J segment lost 2 bases and the V segment lost 1 base, leaving 4 bases of the junction unmatched. The CDR3 length is 16 residues. The chain is built from TRBV4-3 and TRBJ2-3; TRBD2 matches at 9 bases. The origin of this receptor is a man at least 80 years old with acute or convalescent COVID-19. The sample taken for sequencing was peripheral blood. This CDR3 reads CASSQGLAGTTDTQYF. Here the CDR3 DNA reads TGCGCCAGCAGCCAAGGCCTAGCGGGGACCACAGATACGCAGTATTTT.